This is a list of T cell receptor beta chains from one sample in a study of OX40 agonist ivuxolimab in advanced cancers. This table comes from immunoSEQ multiplex PCR, and its TCRdb copy is limited to in-frame clones, with some not included. The table has about 76,000 clones, around 85% seen once. The sample in question was CD4+ or CD8+ T cells sorted from blood, obtained in a trial of the OX40 agonist ivuxolimab. The receptors stem from an adult with an advanced solid tumor such as melanoma, head and neck, liver or kidney cancer. Both conserved end residues are part of each CDR3. D genes are given only for firm matches. The size of a clone is reported for some rows only, either as once, few or many, or as a class for expanded clones.

j_call v_call clone_size d_call cdr3_nt cdr3_aa
TRBJ2-3 TRBV9 . TRBD2 TGTGCCAGCAGCCGAGGACTAGCTGGGGTGGATACGCAGTATTTT CASSRGLAGVDTQYF
TRBJ2-5 TRBV7-2 . TRBD2 TGTGCCAGCAGCTCCGGGGACTATTCCCGCGAGACCCAGTACTTC CASSSGDYSRETQYF
TRBJ2-2 TRBV5-1 . . TGCGCCAGCAGCTTGGCCGCGGTGGCAGGAAACACCGGGGAGCTGTTTTTT CASSLAAVAGNTGELFF
TRBJ1-3 TRBV29-1 . . TGCAGCCCCAGGGGCTCTGGAAACACCATATATTTT CSPRGSGNTIYF
TRBJ2-5 TRBV5-1 . TRBD2 TGCGCCAGCGCCATGCAAATAGCGGGAGGAACAGAGACCCAGTACTTC CASAMQIAGGTETQYF
TRBJ1-5 TRBV5-5 . . TGTGCCAGCAGCGCATTATTGGGGTCAAGCAATCAGCCCCAGCATTTT CASSALLGSSNQPQHF
TRBJ2-1 TRBV11-3 . . TGTGCCAGCAGCGTATCGGGACACCGAGGAACTGAGCAGTTCTTC CASSVSGHRGTEQFF
TRBJ2-7 TRBV5-4 . . TGTGCCAGCAGCTTGAATGGGAGATTGTCCAGGGAGCGCCACGAGCAGTACTTC CASSLNGRLSRERHEQYF
TRBJ2-7 TRBV30 once TRBD2 TGTGCCTGTTCCCGGGGAGGGAGCGCCCCCTCGAGGAGCGAGCAGTACTTC CACSRGGSAPSRSEQYF
TRBJ2-7 TRBV6-5 once TRBD2 TGTGCCAGCAGTTACGGGACTAGTTTGTACGAGCAGTACTTC CASSYGTSLYEQYF
TRBJ1-2 TRBV4-1 . . TGCGCCAGCAGCCCGGGCTATGGCTACACCTTC CASSPGYGYTF
TRBJ2-2 TRBV25-1 . . TGTGCCAGCAGTGAATCGAACGGGATCGGGGAGCTGTTTTTT CASSESNGIGELFF
TRBJ1-3 TRBV5-6 once TRBD1 TGTGCCAGCAGCTTGGGTTTCGGGGACAGCTCTGGAAACACCATATATTTT CASSLGFGDSSGNTIYF
TRBJ2-3 TRBV2 . . TGTGCCAGCAGTGTCGGAGATATGCAGTATTTT CASSVGDMQYF
TRBJ2-7 TRBV7-2 . TRBD2 TGTGCCAGCAGCTTACAAGCGGGGGGGCACAACGAGCAGTACTTC CASSLQAGGHNEQYF
TRBJ1-5 TRBV30 . TRBD1 TGTGCCTGGAGTGTACGGGGGACAGCTTTCACACAGCCCCAGCATTTT CAWSVRGTAFTQPQHF
TRBJ2-5 TRBV5-6 . . TGTGCCAGCAGCTTGAGTGGGCCGGCGGGGACCCAGTACTTC CASSLSGPAGTQYF